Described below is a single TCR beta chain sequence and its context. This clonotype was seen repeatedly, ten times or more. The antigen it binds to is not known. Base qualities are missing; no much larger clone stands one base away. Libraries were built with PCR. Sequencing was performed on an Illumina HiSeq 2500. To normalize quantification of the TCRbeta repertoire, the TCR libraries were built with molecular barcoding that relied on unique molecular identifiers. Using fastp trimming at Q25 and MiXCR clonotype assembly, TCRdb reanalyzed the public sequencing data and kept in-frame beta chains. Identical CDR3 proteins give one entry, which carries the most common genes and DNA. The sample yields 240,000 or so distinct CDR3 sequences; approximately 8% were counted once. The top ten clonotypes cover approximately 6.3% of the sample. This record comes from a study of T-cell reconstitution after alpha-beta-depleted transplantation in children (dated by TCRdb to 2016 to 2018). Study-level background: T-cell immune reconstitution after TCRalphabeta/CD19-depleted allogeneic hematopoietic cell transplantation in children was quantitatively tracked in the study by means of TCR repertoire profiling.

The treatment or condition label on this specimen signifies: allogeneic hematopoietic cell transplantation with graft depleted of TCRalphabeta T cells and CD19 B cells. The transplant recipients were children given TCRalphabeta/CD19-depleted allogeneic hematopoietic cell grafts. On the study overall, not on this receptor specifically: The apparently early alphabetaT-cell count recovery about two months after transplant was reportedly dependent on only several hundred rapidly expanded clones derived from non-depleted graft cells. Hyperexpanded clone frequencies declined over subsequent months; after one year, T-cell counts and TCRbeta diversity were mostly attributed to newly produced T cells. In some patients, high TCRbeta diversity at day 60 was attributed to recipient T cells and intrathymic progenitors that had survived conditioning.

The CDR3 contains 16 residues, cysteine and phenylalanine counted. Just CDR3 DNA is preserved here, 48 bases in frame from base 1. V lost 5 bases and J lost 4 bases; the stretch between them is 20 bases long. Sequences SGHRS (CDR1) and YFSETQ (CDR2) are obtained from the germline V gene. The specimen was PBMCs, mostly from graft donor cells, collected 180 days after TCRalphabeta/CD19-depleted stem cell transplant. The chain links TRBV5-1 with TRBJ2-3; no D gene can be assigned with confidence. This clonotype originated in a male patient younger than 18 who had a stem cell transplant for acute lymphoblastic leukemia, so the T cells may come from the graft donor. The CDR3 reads CASRPGQLSLSDTQYF. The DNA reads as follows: TGCGCCAGCAGGCCCGGGCAGCTAAGTCTTTCAGATACGCAGTATTTT. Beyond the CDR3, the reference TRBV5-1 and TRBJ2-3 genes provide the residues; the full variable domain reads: KAGVTQTPRYLIKTRGQQVTLSCSPISGHRSVSWYQQTPGQGLQFLFEYFSETQRNKGNFPGRFSGRQFSNSRSEMNVSTLELGDSALYLCASRPGQLSLSDTQYFGPGTRLTVL.